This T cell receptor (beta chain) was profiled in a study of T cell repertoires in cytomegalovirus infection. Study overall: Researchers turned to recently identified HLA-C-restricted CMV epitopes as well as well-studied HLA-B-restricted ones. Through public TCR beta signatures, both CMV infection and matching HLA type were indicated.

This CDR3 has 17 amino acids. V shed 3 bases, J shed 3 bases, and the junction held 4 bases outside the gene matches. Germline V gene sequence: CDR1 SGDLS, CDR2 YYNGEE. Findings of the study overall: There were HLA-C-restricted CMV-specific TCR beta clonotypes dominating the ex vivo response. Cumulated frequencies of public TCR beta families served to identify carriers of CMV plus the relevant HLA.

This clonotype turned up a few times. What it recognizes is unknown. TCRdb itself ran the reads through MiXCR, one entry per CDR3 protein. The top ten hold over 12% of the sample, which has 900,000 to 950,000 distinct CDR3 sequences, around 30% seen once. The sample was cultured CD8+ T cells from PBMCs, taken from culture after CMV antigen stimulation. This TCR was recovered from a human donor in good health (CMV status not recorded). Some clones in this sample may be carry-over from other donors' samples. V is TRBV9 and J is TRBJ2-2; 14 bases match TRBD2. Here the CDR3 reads CASSDGGLAGDTGELFF. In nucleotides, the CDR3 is TGTGCCAGCAGCGACGGGGGACTAGCGGGGGACACCGGGGAGCTGTTTTTT.